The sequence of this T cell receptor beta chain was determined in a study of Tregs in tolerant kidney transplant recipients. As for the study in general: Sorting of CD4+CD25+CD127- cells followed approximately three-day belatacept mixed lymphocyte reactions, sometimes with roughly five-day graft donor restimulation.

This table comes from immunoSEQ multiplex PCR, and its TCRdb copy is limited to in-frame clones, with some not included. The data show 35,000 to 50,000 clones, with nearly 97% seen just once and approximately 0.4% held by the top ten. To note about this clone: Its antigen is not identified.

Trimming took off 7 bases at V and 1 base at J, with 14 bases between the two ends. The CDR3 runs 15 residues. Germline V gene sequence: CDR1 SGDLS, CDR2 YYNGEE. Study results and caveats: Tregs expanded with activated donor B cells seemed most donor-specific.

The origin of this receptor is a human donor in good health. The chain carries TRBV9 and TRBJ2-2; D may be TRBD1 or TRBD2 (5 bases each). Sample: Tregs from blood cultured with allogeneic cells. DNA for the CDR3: TGTGCCAGCCGCCGGGACGGAAAGAACACCGGGGAGCTGTTTTTT. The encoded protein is CASRRDGKNTGELFF.